A selection of T cell receptor beta chains follows, all from one sample in a study of OX40 agonist ivuxolimab in advanced cancers. Produced via immunoSEQ multiplex PCR; TCRdb's table is partial and in-frame only. Among fewer than 45,000 clones listed, around 74% were seen once. The starting material was CD4+ or CD8+ T cells sorted from blood, obtained in a trial of the OX40 agonist ivuxolimab. These receptors were taken from an adult with an advanced solid tumor such as melanoma, head and neck, liver or kidney cancer. CDR3s include the opening cysteine and the closing phenylalanine or tryptophan. Each record gives: CDR3 length, V gene, clone size, D gene, J gene, CDR3 protein, CDR3 DNA. A D gene is named only where the DNA matches it firmly. Clone size, where shown, is once, few, many, or a class for clones that have expanded.

14,TRBV2,NA,NA,TRBJ1-2,CASSGGRSNYGYTF,TGTGCCAGCAGTGGGGGCAGGTCTAACTATGGCTACACCTTC
15,TRBV30,few,TRBD1,TRBJ1-1,CAWSVLRGLSTEAFF,TGTGCCTGGAGTGTACTCAGGGGGTTGAGCACTGAAGCTTTCTTT
13,TRBV7-7,NA,NA,TRBJ2-7,CASSPSRGYEQYF,TGTGCCAGCAGCCCTAGTCGGGGCTACGAGCAGTACTTC
13,TRBV6-1,NA,NA,TRBJ1-1,CASGPSQGTEAFF,TGTGCCAGCGGACCATCTCAGGGCACTGAAGCTTTCTTT
14,TRBV6-5,NA,NA,TRBJ1-1,CASSYSRGFTEAFF,TGTGCCAGCAGTTACTCGCGGGGGTTCACTGAAGCTTTCTTT
13,TRBV10-3,NA,NA,TRBJ1-5,CAISEESNQPQHF,TGTGCCATCAGTGAAGAAAGCAATCAGCCCCAGCATTTT
17,TRBV7-2,NA,TRBD1,TRBJ1-2,CASSFAGTGGSNYGYTF,TGTGCCAGCAGCTTCGCCGGGACAGGGGGGTCTAACTATGGCTACACCTTC
14,TRBV6-6,NA,NA,TRBJ1-3,CASTFEVRTNTIYF,TGTGCCAGCACCTTTGAAGTCAGAACAAACACCATATATTTT
18,TRBV5-6,few,NA,TRBJ2-1,CASSLAAYKNKRYNEQFF,TGTGCCAGCAGCTTGGCAGCCTACAAGAACAAAAGATACAATGAGCAGTTCTTC
17,TRBV7-2,few,TRBD2,TRBJ2-3,CASSDRGLAGGPRTQYF,TGTGCCAGCAGCGACAGAGGACTAGCGGGGGGGCCGCGCACGCAGTATTTT
16,TRBV29-1,NA,NA,TRBJ2-3,CSVEDRYSGRTDTQYF,TGCAGCGTTGAAGATCGGTATAGCGGACGCACAGATACGCAGTATTTT
14,TRBV19,medium-sized,TRBD1,TRBJ1-2,CASSIGVGTGLYTF,TGTGCCAGTAGTATAGGGGTCGGGACAGGGCTCTACACCTTC
13,TRBV14,few,NA,TRBJ1-2,CASSRIQGDGYTF,TGTGCCAGCAGCCGGATACAGGGTGATGGCTACACCTTC
14,TRBV7-2,NA,NA,TRBJ1-5,CASGLYSYNQPQHF,TGTGCCAGCGGCCTTTACAGTTACAATCAGCCCCAGCATTTT
14,TRBV6-5,NA,TRBD1,TRBJ2-2,CASSQGANTGELFF,TGTGCCAGCTCTCAGGGGGCGAACACCGGGGAGCTGTTTTTT
15,TRBV10-1,NA,NA,TRBJ2-1,CASHPGTEPYNEQFF,TGCGCCAGCCACCCGGGAACCGAGCCCTACAATGAGCAGTTCTTC
15,TRBV7-9,hyperexpanded,NA,TRBJ1-3,CASSLTTYSGNTIYF,TGTGCCAGCAGCTTAACCACTTACTCTGGAAACACCATATATTTT
15,TRBV30,NA,TRBD1,TRBJ1-6,CAWGLSGTGGSPLHF,TGTGCCTGGGGACTTTCGGGGACAGGAGGATCACCCCTCCACTTT
13,TRBV6-5,NA,NA,TRBJ2-2,CASSPRGAGELFF,TGTGCCAGCAGCCCTAGAGGGGCCGGGGAGCTGTTTTTT
14,TRBV10-3,NA,NA,TRBJ2-2,CATWDDANTGELFF,TGTGCCACCTGGGACGACGCGAACACCGGGGAGCTGTTTTTT
12,TRBV11-3,NA,NA,TRBJ2-2,CASSPPWGELFF,TGTGCCAGCAGCCCCCCGTGGGGGGAGCTGTTTTTT
16,TRBV7-9,NA,TRBD2,TRBJ2-2,CASSLASSGATGELFF,TGTGCCAGCAGCTTAGCTTCTAGCGGGGCCACCGGGGAGCTGTTTTTT
14,TRBV4-2,once,TRBD1,TRBJ1-6,CASSSPDRHSPLHF,TGTGCCAGCAGTTCTCCGGACAGGCATTCACCCCTCCACTTT
16,TRBV21-1,few,NA,TRBJ1-5,CASSPSTRYSNQPQHF,TGTGCCAGCAGCCCTTCCACCAGATATAGCAATCAGCCCCAGCATTTT
13,TRBV10-3,NA,NA,TRBJ1-3,CATSTVSGNTIYF,TGTGCCACCTCTACAGTATCTGGAAACACCATATATTTT
14,TRBV5-1,NA,NA,TRBJ1-3,CASSTGRPGNTIYF,TGCGCCAGCAGCACCGGACGGCCTGGAAACACCATATATTTT
14,TRBV6-1,few,NA,TRBJ1-6,CASKGIGDNSPLHF,TGTGCCAGCAAAGGTATAGGGGATAATTCACCCCTCCACTTT
15,TRBV7-9,few,NA,TRBJ2-5,CASSSERTAEETQYF,TGTGCCAGCAGCTCCGAAAGGACAGCCGAAGAGACCCAGTACTTC
15,TRBV2,NA,NA,TRBJ2-3,CASSEVSLAPDTQYF,TGTGCCAGCAGTGAAGTTTCCCTAGCCCCAGATACGCAGTATTTT
14,TRBV18,NA,TRBD2,TRBJ2-5,CASSPPKVAGEHYF,TGTGCCAGCTCACCACCGAAGGTAGCGGGGGAACATTACTTC
16,TRBV5-1,NA,TRBD1,TRBJ1-6,CASTPGGTVVDSPLHF,TGCGCCAGCACTCCCGGCGGGACAGTCGTAGACTCACCCCTCCACTTT
16,TRBV6-5,NA,NA,TRBJ2-3,CASSYSGGGGADTQYF,TGTGCCAGCAGTTACTCGGGCGGGGGCGGCGCAGATACGCAGTATTTT
15,TRBV9,NA,TRBD2,TRBJ2-4,CASSPGLEHGNIQYF,TGTGCCAGCAGCCCGGGACTAGAACACGGGAACATTCAGTACTTC
15,TRBV6-4,NA,TRBD2,TRBJ2-3,CASSALAGGPDTQYF,TGTGCCAGCAGTGCTTTAGCGGGGGGCCCAGATACGCAGTATTTT
15,TRBV2,few,NA,TRBJ1-2,CASSEEAGPSYGYTF,TGTGCCAGCAGTGAGGAGGCAGGGCCCTCCTATGGCTACACCTTC
15,TRBV19,NA,TRBD1,TRBJ1-1,CASSMQGAGNTEAFF,TGTGCCAGTAGTATGCAGGGGGCAGGAAACACTGAAGCTTTCTTT
14,TRBV28,NA,NA,TRBJ1-3,CASSLGESGNTIYF,TGTGCCAGCAGTTTAGGGGAGTCTGGAAACACCATATATTTT
14,TRBV2,NA,NA,TRBJ1-1,CASSVGRANTEAFF,TGTGCCAGCAGTGTAGGAAGGGCGAACACTGAAGCTTTCTTT
16,TRBV7-2,NA,NA,TRBJ2-3,CASSLGGGRGADTQYF,TGTGCCAGCAGCTTAGGTGGGGGGCGGGGCGCCGATACGCAGTATTTT